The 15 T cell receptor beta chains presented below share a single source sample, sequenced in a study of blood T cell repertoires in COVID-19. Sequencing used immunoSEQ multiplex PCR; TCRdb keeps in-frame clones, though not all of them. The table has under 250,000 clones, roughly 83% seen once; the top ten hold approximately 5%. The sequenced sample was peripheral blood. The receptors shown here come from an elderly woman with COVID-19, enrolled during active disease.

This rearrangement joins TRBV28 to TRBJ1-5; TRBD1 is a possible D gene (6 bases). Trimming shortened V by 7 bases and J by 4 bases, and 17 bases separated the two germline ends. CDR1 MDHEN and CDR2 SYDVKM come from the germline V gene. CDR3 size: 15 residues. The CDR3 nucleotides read TGTGCCAGCACTAGAGAAGGGGGAATGAATCAGCCCCAGCATTTT. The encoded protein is CASTREGGMNQPQHF.

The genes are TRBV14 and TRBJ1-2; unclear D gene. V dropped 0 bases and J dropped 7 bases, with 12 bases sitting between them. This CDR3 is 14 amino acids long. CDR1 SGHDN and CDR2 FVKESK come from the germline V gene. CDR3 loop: CASSQDSLYTGYTF. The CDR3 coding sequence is TGTGCCAGCAGCCAAGACTCCCTTTACACTGGCTACACCTTC.

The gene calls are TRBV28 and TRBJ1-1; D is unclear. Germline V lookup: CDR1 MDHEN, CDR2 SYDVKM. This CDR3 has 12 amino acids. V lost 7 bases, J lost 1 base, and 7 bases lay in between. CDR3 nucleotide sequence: TGTGCCAGCACGTCAGGGAACACTGAAGCTTTCTTT. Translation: CASTSGNTEAFF.

CDR3 sequence: CASSPGQPSTEAFF. The CDR3 DNA sequence: TGTGCCAGCAGTCCGGGACAACCTTCCACTGAAGCTTTCTTT. The chain carries TRBV5-4 and TRBJ1-1, with D possibly being TRBD1 (6 bases). The CDR3 length is 14 residues. CDR1 and CDR2 (germline): SGHNT, YYREEE (reference sequence). V dropped 5 bases and J dropped 4 bases, with 15 bases sitting between them.

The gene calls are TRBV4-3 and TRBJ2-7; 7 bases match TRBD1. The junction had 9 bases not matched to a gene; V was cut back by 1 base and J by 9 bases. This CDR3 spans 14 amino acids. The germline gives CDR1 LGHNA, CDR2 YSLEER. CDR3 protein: CASSQGRVPGGQYF. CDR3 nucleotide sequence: TGCGCCAGCAGCCAAGGGCGGGTTCCAGGGGGGCAGTACTTC.

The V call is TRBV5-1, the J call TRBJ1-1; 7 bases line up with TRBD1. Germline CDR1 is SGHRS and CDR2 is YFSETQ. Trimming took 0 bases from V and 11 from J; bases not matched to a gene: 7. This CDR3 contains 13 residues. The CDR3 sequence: CASSLAGGTDAFF. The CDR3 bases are TGCGCCAGCAGCTTGGCAGGCGGGACAGATGCTTTCTTT.

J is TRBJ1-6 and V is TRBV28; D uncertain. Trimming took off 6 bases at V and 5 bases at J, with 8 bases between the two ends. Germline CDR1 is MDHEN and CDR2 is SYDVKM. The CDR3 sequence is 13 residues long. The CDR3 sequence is CASRQVHNSPLHF. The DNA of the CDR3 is TGTGCCAGCAGGCAGGTACATAATTCACCCCTCCACTTT.

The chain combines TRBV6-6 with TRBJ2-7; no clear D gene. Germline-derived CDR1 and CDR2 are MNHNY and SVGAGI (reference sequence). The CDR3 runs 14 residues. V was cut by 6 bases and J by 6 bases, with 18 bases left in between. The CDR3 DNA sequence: TGTGCCAGCAGCCTCAAATCAGGTCCTTCCGAGCAGTACGTC. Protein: CASSLKSGPSEQYV.

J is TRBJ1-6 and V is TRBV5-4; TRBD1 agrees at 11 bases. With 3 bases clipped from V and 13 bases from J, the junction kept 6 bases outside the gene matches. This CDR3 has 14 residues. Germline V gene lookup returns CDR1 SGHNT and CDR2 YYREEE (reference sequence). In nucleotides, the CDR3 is TGTGCCAGCAGCTCGGGACAGGGGGTTCCTCCCCTCCACTTT. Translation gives CASSSGQGVPPLHF. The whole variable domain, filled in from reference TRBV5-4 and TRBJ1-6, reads ETGVTQSPTHLIKTRGQQVTLRCSSQSGHNTVSWYQQALGQGPQFIFQYYREEENGRGNFPPRFSGLQFPNYSSELNVNALELDDSALYLCASSSGQGVPPLHFGNGTRLTVT.

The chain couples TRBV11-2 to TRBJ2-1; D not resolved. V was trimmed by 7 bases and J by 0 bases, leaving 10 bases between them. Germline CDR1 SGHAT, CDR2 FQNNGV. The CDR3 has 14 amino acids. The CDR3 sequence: CASTADSSYNEQFF. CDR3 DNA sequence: TGTGCCAGCACCGCGGATAGCTCCTACAATGAGCAGTTCTTC.

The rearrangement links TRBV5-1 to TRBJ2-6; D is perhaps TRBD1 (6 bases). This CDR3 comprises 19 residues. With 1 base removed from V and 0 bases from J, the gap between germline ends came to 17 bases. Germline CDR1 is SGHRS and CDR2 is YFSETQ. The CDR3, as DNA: TGCGCCAGCAGCTTGCGACGATTGGACAGTAACTCTGGGGCCAACGTCCTGACTTTC. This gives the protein CASSLRRLDSNSGANVLTF.

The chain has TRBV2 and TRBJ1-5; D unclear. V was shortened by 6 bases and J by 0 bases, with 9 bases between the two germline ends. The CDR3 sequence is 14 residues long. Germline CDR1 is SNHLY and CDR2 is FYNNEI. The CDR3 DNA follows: TGTGCCAGCAGCGAGGTGACTAGCAATCAGCCCCAGCATTTT. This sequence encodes CASSEVTSNQPQHF. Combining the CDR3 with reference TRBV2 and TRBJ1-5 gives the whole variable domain EPEVTQTPSHQVTQMGQEVILRCVPISNHLYFYWYRQILGQKVEFLVSFYNNEISEKSEIFDDQFSVERPDGSNFTLKIRSTKLEDSAMYFCASSEVTSNQPQHFGDGTRLSIL.

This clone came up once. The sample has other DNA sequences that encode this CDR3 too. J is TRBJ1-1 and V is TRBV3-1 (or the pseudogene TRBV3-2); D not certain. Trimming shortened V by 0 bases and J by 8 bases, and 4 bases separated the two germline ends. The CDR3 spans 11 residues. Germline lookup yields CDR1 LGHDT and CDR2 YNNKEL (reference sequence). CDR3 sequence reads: CASSQEAEAFF. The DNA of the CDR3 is TGTGCCAGCAGCCAAGAGGCCGAAGCTTTCTTT.

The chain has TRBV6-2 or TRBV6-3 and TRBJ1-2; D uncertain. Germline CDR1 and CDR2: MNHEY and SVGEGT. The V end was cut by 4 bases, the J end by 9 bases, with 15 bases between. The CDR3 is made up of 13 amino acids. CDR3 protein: CASSLQRPESYTF. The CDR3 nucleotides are TGTGCCAGCAGTTTACAGAGACCTGAAAGCTACACCTTC.

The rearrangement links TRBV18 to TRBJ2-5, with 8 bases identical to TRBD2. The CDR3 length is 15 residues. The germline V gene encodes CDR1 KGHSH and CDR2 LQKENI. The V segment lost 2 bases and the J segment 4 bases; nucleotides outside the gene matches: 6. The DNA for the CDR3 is TGTGCCAGCTCACCAATCATGGCGGGGGGAGAGACCCAGTACTTC. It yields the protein CASSPIMAGGETQYF.